Reported below is one T cell receptor (beta chain). The target antigen is unknown. The sample comes from a study of cytotoxic CD8 clonotypes in ibrutinib-treated CLL. Study details: IGHV unmutated around 17; relapsed/refractory some ten; treatment-naive around 14. Samples had a mean of nearly 260,000 productive templates and more than 80,000 productive rearrangements.

Germline loops: CDR1 SGHRS, CDR2 YFSETQ. This CDR3 is 14 amino acids long. V was shortened by 4 bases and J by 2 bases, with 11 bases between the two germline ends. Study-level points and caveats: For progressing versus sustained-remission patients, sampling times were not the same.

Libraries were prepared by immunoSEQ multiplex PCR; TCRdb keeps only in-frame clonotypes and omits some of them. The sample lists over 95,000 clones; more than 55% were seen once. This clonotype was obtained from a human donor with chronic lymphocytic leukemia. The chain links TRBV5-1 to TRBJ2-3; no clear D. The sequenced sample was PBMCs, obtained after 24 months of ibrutinib treatment. The CDR3 nucleotides read TGCGCCAGCAGCGTGGAAGGGAACACAGATACGCAGTATTTT. Translation: CASSVEGNTDTQYF.